This T cell receptor beta chain was obtained from a study of regulatory T cells in long-lasting Graves disease. This clonotype was seen many times. Assembly of TCR beta libraries relied on iRepertoire HTBI primers together with Arm-PCR of CDR3 regions. TCRdb re-analysed the multiplex PCR reads in MiXCR, keeping a single row per CDR3 protein. The sample has some 340,000 distinct CDR3 sequences, approximately 10% seen once. Germline V gene data show CDR1 as SGHTA and CDR2 as FQGNSA. The length of the CDR3 is 13 residues. Trimming took off 4 bases at V and 6 bases at J, with 11 bases between the two ends. Noted time point: newly diagnosed GD, antithyroid drugs for less than 3 months. PBMC-derived RNA was used for the TCR library. These same records also appear under a second study, on T cells in Graves' hyperthyroidism and ophthalmopathy.

Sequences were derived from peripheral blood mononuclear cells (PBMCs), sampled at new diagnosis, from a patient treated with antithyroid drugs. This sequence originates from a woman aged 18 to 35 with Graves disease. The V call is TRBV7-2, the J call TRBJ2-3, with a tentative D call TRBD1 (5 bases). CDR3 loop: CASSSSGWDTQYF. CDR3 bases: TGTGCCAGCAGCTCATCAGGGTGGGATACGCAGTATTTT.